This section outlines one T cell receptor (beta chain) sequence together with its context. Sequencing used immunoSEQ multiplex PCR; TCRdb keeps in-frame clones, though not all of them. Altogether some 500,000 clones are present, over 60% being singletons, with the ten largest covering about 12%. The germline gives CDR1 SGHRS, CDR2 YFSETQ. V was pared by 0 bases and J by 10 bases, with 13 bases between. The CDR3 is 13 residues long. This sample was included in a study of shared clonotypes between healthy human individuals. Turning to the study itself: With ages of 18 to 49, the donors were two women and a few men.

Nashville, Tennessee was home to all donors, each a Caucasian adult. V usage is TRBV5-1 and J usage is TRBJ1-2, with no clear D. The TCR originated in a woman aged 40-49 years in good health. Some clones in this sample may be carry-over from other donors' samples. The sample was PBMCs. CDR3 sequence reads: CASSLVSRWVYTF. As DNA, the CDR3 is TGCGCCAGCAGCTTGGTCTCTCGCTGGGTCTACACCTTC.